These 15 T cell receptor beta chains originate from one sample sequenced in a study of cytomegalovirus exposure and HLA in healthy donors. The PCR made use of 60 Vbeta and 13 Jbeta primers. Assay used: immunoSEQ multiplex PCR; TCRdb lists only in-frame clones, some missing. Here the sample spans fewer than 200,000 clones, about three quarters being singletons. Sequencing was carried out using PBMCs. Receptor source: a female donor in good health and CMV-seronegative.

The rearrangement joins TRBV4-3 to TRBJ2-6; 9 positions agree with TRBD1. This CDR3 is 19 amino acids long. CDR1 and CDR2 (germline): LGHNA, YSLEER. J was trimmed by 1 base and V by 3 bases; bases with no gene match: 10. The DNA of the CDR3 is TGCGCCAGCAGCCAGACCCACAGGGGGCGAGGTTCTGGGGCCAACGTCCTGACTTTC. Its protein product is CASSQTHRGRGSGANVLTF.

The V gene is TRBV4-3, the J gene TRBJ2-7, with TRBD1 identical over 7 bases. The CDR3 sequence is 15 residues long. V was pared by 0 bases and J by 3 bases, with 5 bases of the junction left unmatched. From germline, CDR1 is LGHNA and CDR2 YSLEER. In DNA, the CDR3 is TGCGCCAGCAGCCAAGATTTAGGGGACAGCTACGAGCAGTACTTC. Encoded protein: CASSQDLGDSYEQYF.

The V gene is TRBV14, the J gene TRBJ1-2; 9 bases are a match to TRBD1. Germline lookup yields CDR1 SGHDN and CDR2 FVKESK. V lost 4 bases to trimming and J lost 6 bases; unmatched junction nucleotides: 6. CDR3 length equals 14 residues. Here the CDR3 reads CASSRRDRDDGYTF. The CDR3, as DNA: TGTGCCAGCAGCCGCCGGGACAGGGACGATGGCTACACCTTC.

V and J are TRBV20-1 and TRBJ1-2; possibly TRBD1 for D (5 bases). CDR1 and CDR2 (germline): DFQATT, SNEGSKA (reference sequence). The V end lost 5 bases, the J end lost 7 bases, and 11 bases lay between the germline ends. The CDR3 sequence is 11 residues long. The CDR3: CSAPRRGGYTF. CDR3 coding DNA: TGCAGTGCTCCTCGGAGGGGTGGCTACACCTTC.

This clone was picked up one time. This chain links TRBV6-5 with TRBJ2-3; a possible D gene is TRBD2 (7 bases). CDR1 and CDR2 from the germline V gene are MNHEY and SVGAGI. The CDR3 has 14 residues. The V gene lost 6 bases and the J gene lost 4 bases, with 14 bases spanning the gap. The CDR3 protein is CASSNREGSDTQYF. The CDR3 DNA reads as TGTGCCAGCAGCAACAGGGAGGGCTCAGATACGCAGTATTTT.

Notes on this clone: An end of the junction differs from the germline gene, which may be a read error. CDR3: CASSDSSGGAYEQYF. CDR3 nucleotide sequence: TGTGCCAGCAGTGACTCTAGCGGGGGGGCCTACGAGCAGTACTTC. V gene TRBV6-5 combines with J gene TRBJ2-7, with 12 bases lining up with TRBD2. The CDR3 is 15 residues long. The germline V gene has CDR1 MNHEY and CDR2 SVGAGI.

V usage is TRBV7-2 and J usage is TRBJ2-7; D not resolved. The germline V gene encodes CDR1 SGHTA and CDR2 FQGNSA. The CDR3 has 13 residues. Trimming left V 2 bases short and J 6 bases short, with 11 bases between. The CDR3 nucleotides read TGTGCCAGCAGCTTAATCCAGACATCCGAGCAGTACTTC. This translates into CASSLIQTSEQYF.

V gene TRBV4-3 combines with J gene TRBJ2-7; the D is unclear. V lost 0 bases, J lost 3 bases, and 15 bases lay in between. The germline V gene encodes CDR1 LGHNA and CDR2 YSLEER. The CDR3 runs 16 residues. The CDR3 DNA reads TGCGCCAGCAGCCAAGAGTTATCCCGTGCAGGCTACGAGCAGTACTTC. The encoded protein is CASSQELSRAGYEQYF.

This chain connects TRBV11-3 to TRBJ2-1; 8 bases are a match to TRBD1. Germline loops: CDR1 SGHNT, CDR2 YENEEA. This CDR3 has 13 amino acids. J lost 4 bases, V lost 4 bases, and 0 bases had no gene match. The CDR3 region has the DNA TGTGCCAGCAGCTACAGGGGGTACAATGAGCAGTTCTTC. It is translated as CASSYRGYNEQFF. The whole variable domain, remainder taken from reference TRBV11-3 and TRBJ2-1, is EAGVVQSPRYKIIEKKQPVAFWCNPISGHNTLYWYLQNLGQGPELLIRYENEEAVDDSQLPKDRFSAERLKGVDSTLKIQPAELGDSAVYLCASSYRGYNEQFFGPGTRLTVL.

The rearrangement links TRBV5-8 to TRBJ2-1, with a weak D call TRBD2 (6 bases). Trimming removed 4 bases at V and 8 bases at J, with 13 bases between. Germline CDR1 and CDR2: SGHTS and YDEGEE. The CDR3 spans 13 residues. CDR3 residues: CASSPQTGDEQFF. The CDR3 bases are TGTGCCAGCAGCCCCCAGACGGGGGATGAGCAGTTCTTC.

In this sample, this clone turned up a few times. This chain joins TRBV11-2 and TRBJ1-1, with TRBD1 matching 9 bases. The junction had 6 bases not matched to a gene; V was cut back by 5 bases and J by 2 bases. CDR1 is SGHAT, CDR2 FQNNGV, per germline. The CDR3 is made up of 15 amino acids. As DNA, the CDR3 is TGTGCCAGCAGCATTAACAGGGGGCTCAACACTGAAGCTTTCTTT. This encodes CASSINRGLNTEAFF.

The chain employs TRBV27 and TRBJ2-1; TRBD2 agrees at 7 bases. The CDR3 is made up of 16 amino acids. Trimming at V came to 0 bases and at J to 4 bases, leaving 6 bases not matched to a gene. Germline CDR1 MNHEY, CDR2 SMNVEV (reference sequence). CDR3 bases: TGTGCCAGCAGTTTATCGTGGGACTATCAGTACAATGAGCAGTTCTTC. Translation: CASSLSWDYQYNEQFF.

The V call is TRBV6-5, the J call TRBJ2-5; D possibly corresponds to TRBD2 (5 bases). The J call could be wrong; TRBJ2-7 is a better fit for the DNA end. The CDR3 extends over 14 amino acids. Germline-derived CDR1 and CDR2 are MNHEY and SVGAGI. The CDR3 region has the DNA TGTGCCAGCAGTTACGAAGGGAGCTCCTACGAGCAGTACTTC. Encoded protein: CASSYEGSSYEQYF.

Notes on this clone: A junction end diverges from the germline sequence, so it may reflect a read error. V and J are TRBV5-6 and TRBJ1-4; weak D call: TRBD1 (6 bases). This CDR3 is built from 12 residues. Germline-derived CDR1 and CDR2 are SGHDT and YYEEEE. CDR3 amino acids: CASRVEQGRDLF. CDR3 nucleotide sequence: TGTGCCAGCAGGGTAGAACAGGGACGGGACCTTTTT.

The rearrangement uses TRBV6-1 and TRBJ2-2; D might be TRBD1 (6 bases). Germline CDR1 MNHNS, CDR2 SASEGT. V lost 3 bases to trimming and J lost 5 bases, with 10 bases between them. The CDR3 is 14 residues long. The CDR3 spells CASSDRGRTGELFF. The DNA of the CDR3 is TGTGCCAGCAGTGACAGGGGACGGACCGGGGAGCTGTTTTTT.